This T cell receptor beta chain originates from a study of T cell responses to AZD1222 COVID-19 vaccine. Overall study findings and caveats: The donors showed a predominance of white British ancestry and of females, with possible underestimation of clonal diversity. All repertoire sampling was performed exclusively after the peak T cell response. In the spike-specific TCR repertoire, nearly half reportedly target unmutated variant regions. Increased Spike-specific TCR breadth and depth were observed after two AZD1222 doses.

Trimming at V came to 4 bases and at J to 6 bases, leaving 5 bases not matched to a gene. Germline CDR1 SEHNR, CDR2 FQNEAQ (reference sequence). This CDR3 comprises 15 residues. Sequencing was performed with immunoSEQ multiplex PCR; in TCRdb, only in-frame clones are kept and a portion is missing. The data show more than 100,000 clones, approximately 89% seen once. Concerning this clone itself: Its antigen is unidentified.

This specimen consisted of peripheral blood, obtained on day 0 of AZD1222 vaccination. The chain has TRBV7-9 and TRBJ1-6; 8 nucleotides agree with TRBD1. The TCR originated in an adult in good health. The CDR3 sequence: CASSYTGGGNSPLHF. The CDR3 DNA is TGTGCCAGCAGCTATACAGGGGGGGGTAATTCACCCCTCCACTTT.